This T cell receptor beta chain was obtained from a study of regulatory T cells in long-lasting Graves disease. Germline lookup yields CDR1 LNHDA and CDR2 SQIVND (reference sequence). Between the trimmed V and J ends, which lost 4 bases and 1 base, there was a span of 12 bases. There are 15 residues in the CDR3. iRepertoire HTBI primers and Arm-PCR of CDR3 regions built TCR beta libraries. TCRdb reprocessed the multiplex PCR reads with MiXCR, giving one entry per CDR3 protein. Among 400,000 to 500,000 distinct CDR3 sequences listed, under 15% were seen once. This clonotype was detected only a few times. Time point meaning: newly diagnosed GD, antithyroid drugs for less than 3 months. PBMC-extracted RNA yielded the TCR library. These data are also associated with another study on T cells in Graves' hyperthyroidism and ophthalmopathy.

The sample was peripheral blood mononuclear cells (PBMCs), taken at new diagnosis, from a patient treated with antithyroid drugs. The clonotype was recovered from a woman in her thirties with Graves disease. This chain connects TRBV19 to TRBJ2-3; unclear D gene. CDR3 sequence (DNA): TGTGCCAGTAGTAGGACGCTCGGTCGCACAGATACGCAGTATTTT. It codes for CASSRTLGRTDTQYF.